The rows below give T cell receptor beta chains drawn from one sample of a study of blood T cell repertoires in COVID-19. Only in-frame clones appear in the TCRdb table, and some are missing; sequencing was by immunoSEQ multiplex PCR. The repertoire consists of around 300,000 clones, with 88% occurring once and the leading ten covering less than 6.5%. Sequenced material: PBMCs or T cells enriched from blood (not recorded which). The receptors were gathered from a man under 40 who had recovered from COVID-19. Both conserved end residues are part of each CDR3. Size is stated for part of the rows, as once, few or many counts, or as a class when the clone is expanded.

j_gene,v_gene,abundance,CDR3aa
TRBJ2-1,TRBV25-1,.,CASSELGIASSYNEQFF
TRBJ1-5,TRBV11-2,.,CASSLGGDSNQPQHF
TRBJ2-3,TRBV7-2,.,CASSLAGQALRTDTQYF
TRBJ2-5,TRBV9,.,CASSVGSGGGETQYF
TRBJ2-7,TRBV6-5,.,CASSYGAGTYEQYF
TRBJ2-1,TRBV29-1,few,CSVRQGAHVNEQFF
TRBJ1-1,TRBV5-1,.,CASSWGGWDTEAFF
TRBJ2-7,TRBV20-1,.,CSASPGVTYEQYF
TRBJ2-7,TRBV12-3/TRBV12-4,once,CASSLRKDGEQYF
TRBJ1-5,TRBV11-2,once,CASSLGENSNQPQHF
TRBJ2-2,TRBV7-8,.,CASSLMAGSGELFF
TRBJ2-7,TRBV7-2,.,CASSPGTGGFYEQYF
TRBJ1-2,TRBV6-4,.,CASSANLDRGYGYTF
TRBJ2-1,TRBV15,.,CATSRGLAGKYNEQFF
TRBJ1-1,TRBV19,.,CASSTPQTGAFFF
TRBJ1-6,TRBV30,.,CAWSPLTGLTSPLHF
TRBJ1-5,TRBV19,.,CASSVDRGRDSGQPQHF
TRBJ1-3,TRBV5-5,.,CASSPWVTLEAPGNTIYF
TRBJ2-2,TRBV12-3/TRBV12-4,.,CASSFRELFF
TRBJ2-4,TRBV2,many,CASRATGTADYF
TRBJ2-2,TRBV28,.,CASSKSGQGDTGELFF
TRBJ2-7,TRBV18,.,CASSPGQGDEQYF
TRBJ2-2,TRBV18,.,CASSPPSGGAGTGELFF
TRBJ2-1,TRBV11-3,.,CASSLGWASGTYNEQFF
TRBJ1-3,TRBV5-6,once,CASSSYRTGYSGNTIYF
TRBJ2-7,TRBV7-9,.,CASSLDSPRGRYEQYF
TRBJ2-5,TRBV7-9,.,CASSFTGLETQYF
TRBJ2-6,TRBV9,.,CASPEYGAGEKSGANVLTF
TRBJ1-6,TRBV5-1,.,CASSFTGTGDSPLHF